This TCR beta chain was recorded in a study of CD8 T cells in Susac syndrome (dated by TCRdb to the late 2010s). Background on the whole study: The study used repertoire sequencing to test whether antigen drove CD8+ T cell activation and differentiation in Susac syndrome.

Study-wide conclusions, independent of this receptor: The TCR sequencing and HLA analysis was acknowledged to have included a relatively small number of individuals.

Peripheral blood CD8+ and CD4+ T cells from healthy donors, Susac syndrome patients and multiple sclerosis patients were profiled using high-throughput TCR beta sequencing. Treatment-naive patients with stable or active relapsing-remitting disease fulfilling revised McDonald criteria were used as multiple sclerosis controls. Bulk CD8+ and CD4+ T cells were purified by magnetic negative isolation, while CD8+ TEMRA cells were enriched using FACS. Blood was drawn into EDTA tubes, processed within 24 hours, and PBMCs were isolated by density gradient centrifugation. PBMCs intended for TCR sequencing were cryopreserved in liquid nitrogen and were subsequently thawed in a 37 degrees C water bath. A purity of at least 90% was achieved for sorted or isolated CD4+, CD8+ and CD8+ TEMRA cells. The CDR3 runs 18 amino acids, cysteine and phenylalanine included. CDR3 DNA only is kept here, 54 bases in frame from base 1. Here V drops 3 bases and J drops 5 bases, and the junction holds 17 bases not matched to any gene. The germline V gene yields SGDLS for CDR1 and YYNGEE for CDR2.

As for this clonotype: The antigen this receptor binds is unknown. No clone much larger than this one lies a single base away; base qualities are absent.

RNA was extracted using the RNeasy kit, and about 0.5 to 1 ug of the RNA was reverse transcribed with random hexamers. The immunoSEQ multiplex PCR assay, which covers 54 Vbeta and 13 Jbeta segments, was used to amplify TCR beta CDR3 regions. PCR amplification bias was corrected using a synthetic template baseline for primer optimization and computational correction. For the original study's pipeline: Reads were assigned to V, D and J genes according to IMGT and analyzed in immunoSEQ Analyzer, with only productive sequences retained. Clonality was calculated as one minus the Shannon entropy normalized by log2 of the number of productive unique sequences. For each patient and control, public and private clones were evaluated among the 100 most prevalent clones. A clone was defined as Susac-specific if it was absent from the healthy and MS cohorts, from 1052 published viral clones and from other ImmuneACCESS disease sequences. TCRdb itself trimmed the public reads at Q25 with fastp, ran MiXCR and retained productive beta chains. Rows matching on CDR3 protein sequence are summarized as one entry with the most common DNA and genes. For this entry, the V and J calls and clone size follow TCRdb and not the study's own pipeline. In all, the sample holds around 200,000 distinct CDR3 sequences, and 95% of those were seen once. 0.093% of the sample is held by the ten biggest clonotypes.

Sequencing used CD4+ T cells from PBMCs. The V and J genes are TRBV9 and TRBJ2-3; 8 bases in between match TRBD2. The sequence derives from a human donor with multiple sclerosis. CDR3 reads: CASSGIRDERGPRDTQYF. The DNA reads TGTGCCAGCAGCGGAATCAGAGATGAGCGGGGGCCCAGAGATACGCAGTATTTT.